The next 25 T cell receptor beta chains were all read from a single sample in a study of blood T cell repertoires in COVID-19. Data came from immunoSEQ multiplex PCR; TCRdb stores just in-frame clones and leaves some out. There are 200,000 to 300,000 clones in the sample; about 89% occur only once, and under 3% lies in the top ten. Source material: PBMCs or T cells enriched from blood (not recorded which). These receptors all come from a woman between 18 and 30 years old who had recovered from COVID-19.

The rearrangement links TRBV6-5 to TRBJ2-1; TRBD2 might be the D (6 bases). CDR1 and CDR2 from the germline V gene are MNHEY and SVGAGI. CDR3 length: 13 residues. CDR3 nucleotides: TGTGCATCAGTGGGGGAGGCCTACAATGAGCAGTTCTTC. This encodes CASVGEAYNEQFF.

There are a few counts of this clone. The rearrangement uses TRBV7-9 and TRBJ2-7; 14 positions agree with TRBD2. The V and J ends lost 5 bases and 7 bases, in that order; junction bases with no gene match: 4. Per the germline V gene, CDR1 is SEHNR and CDR2 is FQNEAQ (reference sequence). The CDR3 is 14 residues long. The CDR3 nucleotides read TGTGCCAGCAGCCTGGGACTAGCGGGAGATGAGCAGTACTTC. It yields the protein CASSLGLAGDEQYF.

In DNA, the CDR3 is TGTGCCAGAAGCATGGGGGGGACTAGCGGAATTGGCACAGATACGCAGTATTTT. This codes for CARSMGGTSGIGTDTQYF. The J gene is TRBJ2-3, the V gene TRBV5-3; 11 bases align to TRBD2. TRBV5-3 qualifies as an ORF whose function is uncertain. The trim removed 4 bases at V and 1 base at J, leaving 11 bases unmatched. The CDR3 totals 18 residues.

CDR3 protein: CASAEGGPYGYTF. The CDR3 DNA follows: TGTGCTAGTGCCGAAGGGGGTCCCTATGGCTACACCTTC. The J gene is TRBJ1-2, the V gene TRBV12-5; D may be TRBD1 (6 bases). CDR1 is LGHNT and CDR2 is FRNRAP in the germline V gene. V lost 7 bases, J lost 4 bases, and 13 bases lay in between. The CDR3 extends over 13 amino acids.

The chain uses TRBV5-5 and TRBJ1-2; 11 bases agree with TRBD1. The CDR3 has 14 residues. V trimming: 4 bases; J trimming: 8 bases; junction bases outside the gene matches: 7. Germline values: CDR1 SGHKS, CDR2 YYEKEE (reference sequence). The CDR3 loop is CASSLGQGANGYTF. For the CDR3, the DNA is TGTGCCAGCAGCCTTGGACAGGGGGCGAACGGCTACACCTTC. Based on the CDR3 plus reference TRBV5-5 and TRBJ1-2, the full variable domain is DAGVTQSPTHLIKTRGQQVTLRCSPISGHKSVSWYQQVLGQGPQFIFQYYEKEERGRGNFPDRFSARQFPNYSSELNVNALLLGDSALYLCASSLGQGANGYTFGSGTRLTVV.

V is TRBV11-3 and J is TRBJ1-1, with 8 bases that match TRBD1. The germline CDR1 and CDR2 sequences are SGHNT and YENEEA. The CDR3 sequence is 14 residues long. V lost 1 base and J lost 7; bases outside the gene matches: 5. The CDR3 coding sequence is TGTGCCAGCAGCTTAGGGGCAGGGGGCGATGAAGCTTTCTTT. Translating gives CASSLGAGGDEAFF.

This clone was observed once. The rearrangement uses TRBV6-1 and TRBJ1-2; D is possibly TRBD1 (6 bases). V was trimmed by 1 base and J by 3 bases, leaving 12 bases between them. CDR1 is MNHNS and CDR2 is SASEGT in the germline V gene. The CDR3 contains 15 residues. The CDR3: CASSEVQGWDYGYTF. The CDR3 DNA reads TGTGCCAGCAGTGAAGTACAGGGATGGGACTATGGCTACACCTTC.

The rearrangement joins TRBV5-1 to TRBJ2-3, with 11 nucleotides matching TRBD1. The V segment lost 4 bases and the J segment 7 bases; nucleotides outside the gene matches: 17. The CDR3 is made up of 18 amino acids. Looked up from germline, CDR1 is SGHRS and CDR2 is YFSETQ. CDR3 protein: CASSRTGGEGGSRYTQYF. CDR3 sequence (DNA): TGCGCCAGCAGCAGGACAGGGGGCGAAGGAGGATCCAGATATACGCAGTATTTT.

The V and J genes are TRBV9 and TRBJ2-2; 8 positions agree with TRBD1. The CDR3 totals 17 residues. CDR1 is SGDLS, CDR2 YYNGEE, per germline. V lost 4 bases to trimming and J lost 0 bases; unmatched junction nucleotides: 8. The CDR3 reads CASSPRLTGANTGELFF. CDR3 nucleotides: TGTGCCAGCAGCCCACGACTGACAGGGGCGAACACCGGGGAGCTGTTTTTT.

V is TRBV15 and J is TRBJ2-5, with D perhaps TRBD1 (5 bases). This CDR3 comprises 12 residues. The germline V gene has CDR1 LNHNV and CDR2 YYDKDF (reference sequence). V shed 2 bases and J shed 5 bases, with 6 bases lying between them. The CDR3: CATSRYRETQYF. DNA of the CDR3: TGTGCCACCAGCAGATACAGGGAGACCCAGTACTTC.

The chain is built from TRBV4-3 and TRBJ1-2; maybe TRBD1 (5 bases). Trimming removed 1 base at V and 6 bases at J, with 15 bases between. The CDR3 extends over 15 amino acids. Germline V gene sequence: CDR1 LGHNA, CDR2 YSLEER. The CDR3 reads CASSQGTGVWNGYTF. CDR3 in DNA: TGCGCCAGCAGCCAAGGAACGGGGGTTTGGAATGGCTACACCTTC.

Details on this clone: Different DNA sequences within this sample yield the same CDR3. The rearrangement uses TRBV30 and TRBJ1-5, with D unclear. CDR3 size: 13 residues. V was clipped by 0 bases and J by 2 bases, with 5 bases between them. Germline CDR1 is GTSNPN and CDR2 is SVGIG (reference sequence). CDR3 in amino acids: CAWSVRGNQPQHF. For the CDR3, the DNA is TGTGCCTGGAGTGTGAGGGGCAATCAGCCCCAGCATTTT.

The rearrangement uses TRBV9 and TRBJ1-4; tentative D call: TRBD1 (5 bases). The CDR3 runs to 15 residues. Germline CDR1 and CDR2: SGDLS and YYNGEE. The ends were cut back, 4 bases at V and 7 bases at J, with 17 bases in the middle. DNA for the CDR3: TGTGCCAGCAGCCCTGATGGGCAGGGAGGTGAAAAACTGTTTTTT. It yields the protein CASSPDGQGGEKLFF. The full variable domain, its missing parts supplied by reference TRBV9 and TRBJ1-4, is DSGVTQTPKHLITATGQRVTLRCSPRSGDLSVYWYQQSLDQGLQFLIQYYNGEERAKGNILERFSAQQFPDLHSELNLSSLELGDSALYFCASSPDGQGGEKLFFGSGTQLSVL.

The chain joins TRBV11-3 to TRBJ2-2, with 9 bases fitting TRBD2. The germline CDR1 and CDR2 sequences are SGHNT and YENEEA. The CDR3 contains 14 residues. V lost 5 bases to trimming and J lost 5 bases; unmatched junction nucleotides: 3. The DNA of the CDR3 is TGTGCCAGCAGCCCGGGACTAGCTACCGGGGAGCTGTTTTTT. Translated, it gives CASSPGLATGELFF. Complete variable domain (other parts from reference TRBV11-3 and TRBJ2-2): EAGVVQSPRYKIIEKKQPVAFWCNPISGHNTLYWYLQNLGQGPELLIRYENEEAVDDSQLPKDRFSAERLKGVDSTLKIQPAELGDSAVYLCASSPGLATGELFFGEGSRLTVL.

The CDR3 spells CASNSINYNEQFF. In DNA, the CDR3 is TGTGCCAGCAACTCCATAAATTACAATGAGCAGTTCTTC. The rearrangement links TRBV28 to TRBJ2-1; D is uncertain. CDR1 is MDHEN, CDR2 SYDVKM, per germline. This CDR3 comprises 13 residues. Trimming shortened V by 7 bases and J by 4 bases, and 11 bases separated the two germline ends.

V and J are TRBV2 and TRBJ2-6, with TRBD1 matching 9 bases. This CDR3 spans 16 amino acids. J was trimmed by 4 bases and V by 6 bases; bases with no gene match: 7. Germline CDR1 reads SNHLY; CDR2 reads FYNNEI. The DNA for the CDR3 is TGTGCCAGCAGGACGGGACAGGGTTCAGGGGCCAACGTCCTGACTTTC. Translating gives CASRTGQGSGANVLTF.

The chain combines TRBV9 with TRBJ2-1; TRBD2 matches at 7 bases. The CDR3 runs to 16 residues. The germline V gene has CDR1 SGDLS and CDR2 YYNGEE. The V segment lost 1 base and the J segment 8 bases; nucleotides outside the gene matches: 12. CDR3 coding DNA: TGTGCCAGCAGCGTAAACCTAGCGGTCCCAGGTTATGAGCAGTTCTTC. Residues: CASSVNLAVPGYEQFF.

In DNA form, the CDR3 reads TGTGCCAGTAGTATAGGCAGGGAAACTGAAGCTTTCTTT. Protein product: CASSIGRETEAFF. This chain joins TRBV19 and TRBJ1-1; maybe TRBD1 (5 bases). The CDR3 is 13 residues long. CDR1 is LNHDA, CDR2 SQIVND, per germline (reference sequence). V shed 1 base and J shed 5 bases, with 8 bases lying between them.

V usage is TRBV7-8 and J usage is TRBJ1-6, with D perhaps TRBD1 (5 bases). V dropped 3 bases and J dropped 0 bases, with 9 bases sitting between them. The CDR3 has 16 amino acids. The V gene's germline CDR1 is SGHVS and CDR2 FQNEAQ. The CDR3 reads CASSFNRNSYNSPLHF. The CDR3 bases are TGTGCCAGCAGCTTCAACAGGAACTCCTATAATTCACCCCTCCACTTT. The full variable domain, with the rest looked up from reference TRBV7-8 and TRBJ1-6, is GAGVSQSPRYKVAKRGQDVALRCDPISGHVSLFWYQQALGQGPEFLTYFQNEAQLDKSGLPSDRFFAERPEGSVSTLKIQRTQQEDSAVYLCASSFNRNSYNSPLHFGNGTRLTVT.

The chain has TRBV27 and TRBJ2-7; 7 bases match TRBD1. The junction had 6 bases not matched to a gene; V was cut back by 5 bases and J by 2 bases. This CDR3 spans 14 amino acids. Looked up from germline, CDR1 is MNHEY and CDR2 is SMNVEV (reference sequence). CDR3 coding DNA: TGTGCCAGCAGTCCCCGACAGGGCCCCTACGAGCAGTACTTC. Translation gives CASSPRQGPYEQYF.

This clone has more than one count but fewer than ten. This rearrangement joins TRBV23-1 to TRBJ1-2; 8 bases are shared with TRBD1. TRBV23-1 counts as an open reading frame of uncertain function. Trimming cost V 1 base and J 3 bases; bases outside gene matches: 10. The CDR3 length is 17 residues. CDR3 sequence (DNA): TGCGCCAGCAGTCAATTTACTTCCGGGACAGGTGACTATGGCTACACCTTC. Translated: CASSQFTSGTGDYGYTF.

The chain joins TRBV7-6 to TRBJ1-4; no clear D. This CDR3 spans 14 amino acids. V dropped 5 bases and J dropped 6 bases, with 13 bases sitting between them. Germline V gives CDR1 SGHVS, CDR2 FNYEAQ. The CDR3 nucleotides read TGTGCCAGCAGCCTAGACGGTAGTCATGAAAAACTGTTTTTT. As protein: CASSLDGSHEKLFF.

The chain couples TRBV2 to TRBJ1-1, with D perhaps TRBD1 (5 bases). The CDR3 runs to 13 residues. Trimming removed 3 bases from V and 5 bases from J, with 10 bases in between. The germline V gene encodes CDR1 SNHLY and CDR2 FYNNEI. This chain's CDR3 is CASSDGGRTEAFF. The CDR3 region has the DNA TGTGCCAGCAGTGATGGGGGGAGGACTGAAGCTTTCTTT.

The chain has TRBV6-5 and TRBJ2-2; 10 bases agree with TRBD1. Germline V gene data show CDR1 as MNHEY and CDR2 as SVGAGI. This CDR3 is 15 amino acids long. V shed 6 bases, J shed 2 bases, and the junction held 3 bases outside the gene matches. The CDR3 nucleotides are TGTGCCAGCAGCCGGGACAGGGGTAACACCGGGGAGCTGTTTTTT. Amino acid sequence: CASSRDRGNTGELFF.

The V call is TRBV4-1, the J call TRBJ2-7; 9 positions agree with TRBD1. Trimming took 2 bases from V and 0 from J; bases not matched to a gene: 2. Per the germline V gene, CDR1 is MGHRA and CDR2 is YSYEKL. The CDR3 extends over 15 amino acids. The CDR3 DNA sequence: TGCGCCAGCAGCCAACCGGGACAGGGCTCCTACGAGCAGTACTTC. Amino acids: CASSQPGQGSYEQYF.